The next 19 T cell receptor beta chains were all read from a single sample in a study of shared clonotypes between healthy human individuals (dated by TCRdb to about 2020). Library method: the immunoSEQ multiplex PCR assay. Entries here come from immuneACCESS through TCRdb and include only in-frame sequences with V and J called. Some clones fail to appear in such tables; in the studies checked, an unresolved V gene covers under half of the shortfall, and the cause of the remainder is unknown. The sample yields millions of clones; 85% to 95% were counted once. The ten largest account for more than 0.1% of the sample. The sequencing input was naive CD4+ T cells sorted from blood. The cell subset or site label here, explained by the study, means: CD45RA+ positively selected. The receptors derive from a man between 18 and 35 years old in good health.

V and J are TRBV12-5 and TRBJ2-3; 7 bases map to TRBD2. The V gene end was trimmed by 4 bases and the J gene end by 9 bases; junction bases not matched to a gene: 4. The CDR3 has 12 amino acids. Germline CDR1 and CDR2: LGHNT and FRNRAP. CDR3 sequence (DNA): TGTGCTAGTGGTTCGCCCGGGGGGACGCAGTATTTT. Protein: CASGSPGGTQYF.

The chain is built from TRBV6-1 and TRBJ1-2, with D possibly TRBD1 on 6 matching bases. Looked up from germline, CDR1 is MNHNS and CDR2 is SASEGT. V lost 0 bases, J lost 8 bases, and 16 bases lay in between. This CDR3 has 15 residues. CDR3 amino acids: CASSEAQGWTKGYTF. CDR3 bases: TGTGCCAGCAGTGAAGCACAGGGATGGACGAAAGGCTACACCTTC.

The chain recombines TRBV2 with TRBJ2-1, with 9 bases aligning to TRBD1. This CDR3 spans 13 amino acids. In germline, CDR1 is SNHLY, CDR2 FYNNEI. V lost 10 bases and J lost 5; bases outside the gene matches: 6. CDR3 region: CATGQGLNNEQFF. CDR3 sequence (DNA): TGTGCCACGGGACAGGGTCTCAACAATGAGCAGTTCTTC.

A note on this clone: The identical CDR3 is also encoded by other nucleotide sequences in the sample. The rearrangement uses TRBV6-5 and TRBJ2-2; D is ambiguous. The CDR3 contains 12 residues. Germline V gene sequence: CDR1 MNHEY, CDR2 SVGAGI. Trimming took off 4 bases at V and 7 bases at J, with 7 bases between the two ends. DNA of the CDR3: TGTGCCAGCAGTTCTGTCGGCGGGGAGCTGTTTTTT. Its translation is CASSSVGGELFF.

The V call is TRBV7-2, the J call TRBJ2-1, with D perhaps TRBD2 (5 bases). Per the germline V gene, CDR1 is SGHTA and CDR2 is FQGNSA. The CDR3 consists of 17 residues. Between the trimmed V and J ends, which lost 5 bases and 0 bases, there was a span of 17 bases. The CDR3 loop reads CASSPIGRADSYNEQFF. The CDR3 coding sequence is TGTGCCAGCAGCCCCATTGGGCGGGCCGACTCCTACAATGAGCAGTTCTTC.

This sequence joins TRBV11-2 and TRBJ2-7, with a tentative D call TRBD2 (6 bases). The CDR3 sequence is 14 residues long. Trimming stripped 5 bases from V and 6 bases from J, with 17 bases between. The germline V gene has CDR1 SGHAT and CDR2 FQNNGV. CDR3 bases: TGTGCCAGCAGCCCTCAGCAGCGCGGGGTCGAGCAGTACTTC. Its translation: CASSPQQRGVEQYF. Full variable domain (outside the CDR3, taken from reference TRBV11-2 and TRBJ2-7): EAGVAQSPRYKIIEKRQSVAFWCNPISGHATLYWYQQILGQGPKLLIQFQNNGVVDDSQLPKDRFSAERLKGVDSTLKIQPAKLEDSAVYLCASSPQQRGVEQYFGPGTRLTVT.

This chain joins TRBV5-1 and TRBJ1-6; 9 bases fit TRBD1. V was pared by 0 bases and J by 7 bases, with 5 bases of the junction left unmatched. There are 16 residues in the CDR3. Germline values: CDR1 SGHRS, CDR2 YFSETQ. The CDR3 DNA reads TGCGCCAGCAGCTTGGTTAGGGGACAGGGCAATTCACCCCTCCACTTT. Amino acid sequence: CASSLVRGQGNSPLHF.

The CDR3 nucleotides are TGCGCCAGCAGCTTGATCTCCGGGACTAGCGTCACAGATACGCAGTATTTT. It is translated as CASSLISGTSVTDTQYF. This rearrangement joins TRBV5-1 to TRBJ2-3, with 10 bases matching TRBD2. The CDR3 consists of 17 residues. V lost 1 base and J lost 2; bases outside the gene matches: 7. The germline V gene has CDR1 SGHRS and CDR2 YFSETQ.

This sequence joins TRBV5-1 and TRBJ2-5; 12 nucleotides match TRBD2. The CDR3 is made up of 16 amino acids. CDR1 and CDR2 from the germline V gene are SGHRS and YFSETQ. Trimming at V came to 4 bases and at J to 4 bases, leaving 8 bases not matched to a gene. CDR3 region: CASSPRLAGAPETQYF. The CDR3 DNA reads as TGCGCCAGCAGCCCCCGACTAGCGGGAGCCCCAGAGACCCAGTACTTC.

Comment on this clone: The identical CDR3 is also encoded by other nucleotide sequences in the sample. The CDR3, as DNA: TGTGCCAGCAGCCAAAACTACGAGCAGTACTTC. Its protein is CASSQNYEQYF. V is TRBV5-6 and J is TRBJ2-7; D uncertain. The CDR3 runs to 11 residues. Germline values: CDR1 SGHDT, CDR2 YYEEEE. Trimming took 4 bases from V and 3 from J, leaving 5 bases between them.

The genes are TRBV10-3 and TRBJ2-1; TRBD2 matches 9 bases. This CDR3 has 15 amino acids. Germline V CDR1 and CDR2: ENHRY, SYGVKD. After removal of 4 bases from V and 3 bases from J, the junction contained 4 bases not matched to a gene. The CDR3 sequence: CAISASGRYYNEQFF. CDR3 bases: TGTGCCATCAGTGCCAGCGGGAGGTACTACAATGAGCAGTTCTTC.

CDR3 amino acids: CASSSALGFSGYTF. The CDR3 nucleotides are TGTGCCAGCAGTTCGGCGTTGGGGTTCTCTGGCTACACCTTC. The rearrangement uses TRBV6-6 and TRBJ1-2; D call uncertain. CDR1 is MNHNY and CDR2 is SVGAGI in the germline V gene (reference sequence). This CDR3 has 14 residues. Deletions cut 4 bases from V and 7 bases from J, with 16 bases between.

CDR3 sequence (DNA): TGTGCCAGCAGTGACCTCGGGTCAGGAAGAGGTCATACGCAGTATTTT. Translated: CASSDLGSGRGHTQYF. This chain connects TRBV25-1 to TRBJ2-3, with D uncertain. V lost 3 bases and J 7 bases, leaving 20 bases between the germline ends. The CDR3 runs 16 residues. The germline CDR1 and CDR2 sequences are MGHDK and SYGVNS.

The V gene is TRBV19, the J gene TRBJ2-7; TRBD1 aligns across 9 bases. V lost 6 bases and J lost 3; bases outside the gene matches: 9. Germline V CDR1 and CDR2: LNHDA, SQIVND (reference sequence). The CDR3 runs to 15 residues. CDR3 in amino acids: CASRRGTGKNYEQYF. The CDR3, as DNA: TGTGCCAGTAGGAGAGGGACAGGGAAAAACTACGAGCAGTACTTC.

The CDR3: CASRQEGQDTQYF. DNA of the CDR3: TGTGCCAGCAGGCAGGAGGGCCAAGATACGCAGTATTTT. This chain links TRBV2 with TRBJ2-3, with a possible D match to TRBD2 (6 bases). V lost 6 bases to trimming and J lost 5 bases, with 12 bases between them. The CDR3 contains 13 residues. Germline V gene sequence: CDR1 SNHLY, CDR2 FYNNEI.

As concerns this clone: Other DNA sequences in this sample translate to the same CDR3. The rearrangement links TRBV9 to TRBJ2-7, with 9 bases matching TRBD1. V was pared by 4 bases and J by 2 bases, with 4 bases of the junction left unmatched. This CDR3 has 14 amino acids. From germline, CDR1 is SGDLS and CDR2 YYNGEE. Here the CDR3 reads CASSPRQGAYEQYF. The DNA for the CDR3 is TGTGCCAGCAGCCCCAGACAGGGGGCCTACGAGCAGTACTTC.

With respect to this clone: Other DNA sequences in the same sample also yield this CDR3. V and J are TRBV18 and TRBJ2-5; D is uncertain. V gave up 2 bases and J gave up 4 bases, with 5 bases separating them. The V gene's germline CDR1 is KGHSH and CDR2 LQKENI. The CDR3 consists of 12 residues. CDR3 nucleotides: TGTGCCAGCTCACCAAGTGTAGAGACCCAGTACTTC. This codes for CASSPSVETQYF. Full variable domain (rest looked up from reference TRBV18 and TRBJ2-5): NAGVMQNPRHLVRRRGQEARLRCSPMKGHSHVYWYRQLPEEGLKFMVYLQKENIIDESGMPKERFSAEFPKEGPSILRIQQVVRGDSAAYFCASSPSVETQYFGPGTRLLVL.

This sequence joins TRBV18 and TRBJ1-2; 9 nucleotides line up with TRBD1. CDR3 length: 13 amino acids. V lost 3 bases, J lost 7 bases, and 3 bases stayed unmatched. Germline V gene sequence: CDR1 KGHSH, CDR2 LQKENI. CDR3 sequence reads: CASSPGTGFGYTF. Here the CDR3 DNA reads TGTGCCAGCTCACCGGGGACAGGGTTTGGCTACACCTTC.

The rearrangement joins TRBV7-2 to TRBJ2-5; the D gene is possibly TRBD1 (6 bases). This CDR3 is 14 amino acids long. Trimming stripped 0 bases from V and 7 bases from J, with 12 bases between. Germline CDR1 SGHTA, CDR2 FQGNSA. CDR3 sequence (DNA): TGTGCCAGCAGCTTAGCGGGGGCGGCCGGGACCCAGTACTTC. Protein: CASSLAGAAGTQYF.